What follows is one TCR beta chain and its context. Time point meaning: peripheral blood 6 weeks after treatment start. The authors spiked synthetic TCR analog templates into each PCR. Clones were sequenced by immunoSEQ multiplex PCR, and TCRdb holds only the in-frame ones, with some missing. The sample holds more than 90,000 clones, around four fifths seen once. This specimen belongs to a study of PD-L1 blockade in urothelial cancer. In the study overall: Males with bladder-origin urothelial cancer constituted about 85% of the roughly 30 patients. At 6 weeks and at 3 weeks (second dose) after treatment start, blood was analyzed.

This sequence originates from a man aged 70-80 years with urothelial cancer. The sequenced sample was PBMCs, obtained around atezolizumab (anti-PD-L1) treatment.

The CDR3 protein is CASSPRVEGTNYGYTF. Written as DNA, the CDR3 is TGTGCCAGCTCACCAAGGGTTGAGGGAACTAACTATGGCTACACCTTC. The chain couples TRBV18 to TRBJ1-2; D call uncertain. Germline V gene sequence: CDR1 KGHSH, CDR2 LQKENI. This CDR3 comprises 16 residues. Trimming shortened V by 2 bases and J by 0 bases, and 13 bases separated the two germline ends.